This TCR beta chain was captured by sequencing in a study of shared clonotypes between healthy human individuals. This CDR3 is 11 amino acids long. V lost 5 bases to trimming and J lost 4 bases, with 6 bases between them. Germline CDR1 SEHNR, CDR2 FQNEAQ (reference sequence). This clone appeared a single time. The sample carries other DNA sequences with the same CDR3. Naive CD8 cells were CD45RO-negative, positively selected for CCR7, excluding terminally differentiated effector memory CD45RA+ cells. Donation came from healthy HIV-negative adults that had no recent acute infections or vaccinations. Profiled with immunoSEQ multiplex PCR; TCRdb holds only in-frame clones, not every one. The table has some 2,000,000 clones, around 96% seen once.

The chain combines TRBV7-9 with TRBJ2-7, with unresolved D. This sequence was found in a man younger than 30 in good health. Material: naive CD8+ T cells sorted from blood. The CDR3 DNA reads TGTGCCAGCAGCCCGCTTTACGAGCAGTACTTC. This translates into CASSPLYEQYF.